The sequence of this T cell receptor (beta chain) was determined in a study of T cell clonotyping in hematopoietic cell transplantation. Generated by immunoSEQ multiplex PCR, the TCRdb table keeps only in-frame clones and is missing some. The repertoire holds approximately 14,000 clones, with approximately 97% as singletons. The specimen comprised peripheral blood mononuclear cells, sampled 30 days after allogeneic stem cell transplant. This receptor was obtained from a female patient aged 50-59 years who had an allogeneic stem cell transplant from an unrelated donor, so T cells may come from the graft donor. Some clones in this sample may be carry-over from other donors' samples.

The CDR3 nucleotides read TGTGCCAGCAGTGAATTGGGGTCGGGGGGGCTTTACGAGCAGTACTTC. Translation: CASSELGSGGLYEQYF. V usage is TRBV6-1 and J usage is TRBJ2-7, with 8 bases aligning to TRBD2. This CDR3 is 16 amino acids long. Germline V lookup: CDR1 MNHNS, CDR2 SASEGT. V lost 2 bases and J lost 4; bases outside the gene matches: 10.